A single sample is the source of the 6 T cell receptor beta chains below, sequenced in a study of spatial heterogeneity in lung cancer. TCRdb ran MiXCR on the 5' RACE reads and lists one entry per CDR3 protein. The sample shows about 1,500 distinct CDR3 sequences, 5.5% to 7% of them seen only once. No antigen is known for these receptors. Time point defined: sample taken at primary tumor resection. Study results and caveats: Counts that tracked tumor mutation counts were those of expanded intratumoral alpha and beta TCRs.

The material was lung tumor tissue, obtained at surgery. Receptors were obtained from a female donor with early-stage non-small cell lung cancer.

This clonotype was counted a few times. The V and J genes are TRBV7-9 and TRBJ1-4; 8 bases align to TRBD1. Trimming at V came to 4 bases and at J to 6 bases, leaving 7 bases not matched to a gene. This CDR3 is built from 15 residues. Germline loops: CDR1 SEHNR, CDR2 FQNEAQ (reference sequence). DNA of the CDR3: TGTGCCAGCAGCTCTTGGACAGGGCGAGATGAAAAACTGTTTTTT. Translating it yields CASSSWTGRDEKLFF.

This clonotype is classed as medium-sized. The CDR3 loop is CASSISGTNTDTQYF. The CDR3 coding sequence is TGTGCCAGCAGTATTTCCGGGACTAACACAGATACGCAGTATTTT. The chain uses TRBV27 and TRBJ2-3, with 7 bases that match TRBD2. CDR1 is MNHEY, CDR2 SMNVEV, per germline (reference sequence). V was clipped by 5 bases and J by 2 bases; unmatched bases: 7. The CDR3 has 15 residues.

Within the sample, this clonotype is large (0.1 to 1%). J is TRBJ1-6 and V is TRBV4-1; D remains ambiguous. V was clipped by 0 bases and J by 0 bases, with 9 bases between them. This CDR3 spans 17 amino acids. The germline V gene encodes CDR1 MGHRA and CDR2 YSYEKL. This CDR3 is CASSQEPSSSYNSPLHF. CDR3 in DNA: TGCGCCAGCAGCCAAGAGCCGTCGAGCTCCTATAATTCACCCCTCCACTTT.

In its sample, this clonotype is medium-sized. The J gene is TRBJ1-3, the V gene TRBV27, with D tentatively TRBD1 (6 bases). CDR1 is MNHEY, CDR2 SMNVEV, per germline (reference sequence). The germline V and J ends were trimmed by 6 bases and 2 bases, with 14 bases remaining between them. The CDR3 loop spans 15 amino acids. CDR3 nucleotides: TGTGCCAGCAGACTTACAGGGATGGCTGGAAACACCATATATTTT. Amino acids: CASRLTGMAGNTIYF.

Relative to its sample, this clonotype is large. The rearrangement joins TRBV28 to TRBJ1-5; D gene ambiguous. CDR3 length: 14 residues. V gave up 1 base and J gave up 1 base, with 5 bases separating them. The germline V gene has CDR1 MDHEN and CDR2 SYDVKM. As DNA, the CDR3 is TGTGCCAGCAGTTTATTGGCCAGCAATCAGCCCCAGCATTTT. It codes for CASSLLASNQPQHF.

Within the sample, this clonotype is medium-sized (0.01 to 0.1%). The gene calls are TRBV2 and TRBJ1-6, with D hard to call. The V and J ends lost 8 bases and 6 bases respectively, with 14 bases between them. Looked up from germline, CDR1 is SNHLY and CDR2 is FYNNEI. This CDR3 comprises 14 residues. CDR3 nucleotide sequence: TGTGCCAGCGATGATGGGTTTGGTAATTCACCCCTCCACTTT. Protein sequence: CASDDGFGNSPLHF.